This T cell receptor (beta chain) emerged from a study of patients and donors after allogeneic stem cell transplantation. TCRdb passed the RT-PCR reads through MiXCR, listing each CDR3 protein once. This table has about 150,000 distinct CDR3 sequences, about a third appearing once. Per germline, CDR1 LGHNA and CDR2 YSLEER. The V end lost 0 bases, the J end lost 6 bases, and 3 bases lay between the germline ends. The CDR3 contains 13 residues. This clonotype has more than one count but fewer than ten. The chain joins TRBV4-3 to TRBJ1-6; D unclear. The sample consisted of blood, either unsorted or a sorted T cell fraction (not recorded which). The receptor comes from a human donor who was either an allogeneic HSCT recipient or a stem cell or donor lymphocyte infusion donor (not recorded which). It is not recorded whose cells these are; they may come from a transplant donor. CDR3 sequence reads: CASSQDANSPLHF. The CDR3 region has the DNA TGCGCCAGCAGCCAAGACGCTAATTCACCCCTCCACTTT.